This entry concerns a single TCR beta chain. What it binds is not known. This CDR3 is built from 13 residues. CDR1 is SGDLS, CDR2 YYNGEE, per germline. V was clipped by 6 bases and J by 5 bases, with 14 bases between them. Some clones are missing from TCRdb's copy, which holds only in-frame ones; the method was immunoSEQ multiplex PCR. The table records roughly 80,000 clones, around 79% of them present only once. These data belong to a study of radiotherapy plus CTLA-4 blockade in lung cancer. Study-wide results and caveats: The study found tumor-derived TCR clones expanded in blood after radiotherapy plus ipilimumab.

The study gave focal radiation plus ipilimumab CTLA-4 blockade to patients with chemo-refractory metastatic non-small-cell lung cancer. V gene TRBV9 combines with J gene TRBJ2-5; D may be TRBD1 (6 bases). This receptor was identified in a human donor with non-small cell lung cancer who had a partial response to radiotherapy plus ipilimumab. Some clones in this sample may be carry-over from other donors' samples. The sequencing here drew on peripheral blood, taken from a patient treated with radiotherapy plus ipilimumab. The CDR3 DNA follows: TGTGCCAGCAACCCTGGGGGCGCGGAGACCCAGTACTTC. Its translation: CASNPGGAETQYF. Complete variable domain (other parts from reference TRBV9 and TRBJ2-5): DSGVTQTPKHLITATGQRVTLRCSPRSGDLSVYWYQQSLDQGLQFLIQYYNGEERAKGNILERFSAQQFPDLHSELNLSSLELGDSALYFCASNPGGAETQYFGPGTRLLVL.